Sequencing of this T cell receptor (beta chain) was carried out in a study of glioma-infiltrating T cells after dendritic cell vaccination. Losses at the gene ends were 3 bases for V and 0 bases for J; bases not matched to a gene: 11. This CDR3 comprises 19 residues. CDR1 and CDR2 (germline): MGHRA, YSYEKL. As for time point: after dendritic cell vaccination, including at tumor progression/relapse. Primers: 60 V beta forward and 13 J beta reverse. Sequenced by immunoSEQ multiplex PCR; TCRdb stores in-frame clones only, minus some. The repertoire holds some 110,000 clones, with 90% as singletons. The starting material was blood, obtained after dendritic cell vaccination. The chain combines TRBV4-1 with TRBJ2-1; 10 nucleotides match TRBD2. This TCR came from a human donor with glioblastoma. CDR3 sequence (DNA): TGCGCCAGCAGCCATTCCGGGACTAGCGTTACCCGCTCCTACAATGAGCAGTTCTTC. Encoded protein: CASSHSGTSVTRSYNEQFF.